In its sample, the clone carrying this T cell receptor beta chain was seen many times. RNA transcripts yielded amplified TCR beta CDR3 regions. Second-round multiplex PCR came after a first-round RT-PCR that employed HTBI primers. TCRdb reprocessed the multiplex PCR reads via MiXCR and lists one record per CDR3 protein. The table lists 620,000 or so distinct CDR3 sequences, about 24% of them singletons, with around 6.9% in the top ten. The entry originates in a study of Graves' ophthalmopathy and Graves' hyperthyroidism. Looked up from germline, CDR1 is SGDLS and CDR2 is YYNGEE. The CDR3 spans 15 residues. Between the trimmed V and J ends, which lost 0 bases and 5 bases, there was a span of 14 bases. PBMCs were isolated from a roughly 9.6 ml sample of fresh peripheral blood.

The TCR comes from a woman under 30 with stable Graves' hyperthyroidism. Some clones in this sample may be carry-over from other donors' samples. Sequenced material: peripheral blood. The rearrangement links TRBV9 to TRBJ2-5, with D possibly TRBD2 on 7 matching bases. The chain's CDR3 is CASSVATGRDETQYF. CDR3 nucleotides: TGTGCCAGCAGCGTAGCTACAGGGAGGGACGAGACCCAGTACTTC.